The source of this TCR beta chain is a study of glioma-infiltrating T cells after dendritic cell vaccination (dated by TCRdb to about 2016). In terms of the full investigation: The cohort comprised approximately 15 glioblastoma patients from Phase I and II dendritic cell vaccination trials, 9 newly diagnosed and 6 with recurrent disease. In glioblastoma patients vaccinated with dendritic cells, deep sequencing of TCR beta CDR3 regions served to measure tumor-infiltrating lymphocyte content and to compare repertoires between tumor and blood. The vaccine consisted of monocyte-derived dendritic cells cultured roughly 7 days with IL-4 and GM-CSF, then pulsed overnight with autologous tumor lysate. Autologous tumor lysate-pulsed dendritic cell vaccination was administered to the patients between the early 2000s and the early 2010s. Survival after dendritic cell vaccination was correlated with TCR sequencing metrics such as TIL content and the overlap between tumor and blood repertoires. Three intradermal dendritic cell vaccine injections were administered to patients at biweekly intervals in the arm below the axilla.

V is pared back by 3 bases and J by 12 bases, with 19 bases lying between the germline termini. The CDR3 starts with the cysteine, ends with the phenylalanine, and has 13 residues. Solely the CDR3 DNA is kept, with 39 bases framed from the first base. CDR1 is given as SGDLS and CDR2 as YYNGEE, both from the germline V gene. The immunoSEQ assay amplified TCRB CDR3 regions from roughly 2 micrograms of genomic DNA, or from all available DNA when less than that amount was available. Multiplex PCR used 60 forward primers for TCR V beta segments and 13 reverse primers for J beta segments. To estimate the number of reads per starting template, synthetic control templates were added to each sample at limiting dilution. Reads of 87 bp were generated by sequencing on the Illumina HiSeq System. Per the original workflow: PCR and sequencing errors were removed by a nearest neighbor algorithm that merged closely related sequences. TCR overlap was defined as the percentage of unique tumor TCR beta sequences that were also present in the same patient's peripheral blood. Not all clones reach the TCRdb copy of this immuneACCESS table, which keeps in-frame sequences only. Checked studies attribute under half of the gap to unresolved V genes and leave the rest unexplained. V and J calls plus clone size are reproduced from that table; the DNA served to infer D and trimming. Present in this sample are over 90,000 clones, approximately 80% of which were seen just once. Roughly 5.5% of the sample goes to the ten largest clones.

With respect to this clone: Its recognized antigen is unknown. Within one base of it there is no much larger clone, and no base qualities were kept.

On the study overall, not on this receptor specifically: The cohort was small and heterogeneous, with few patients having full blood and tumor sets and even fewer initial-recurrent tumor pairs. No direct relationship between TCR clonality and survival was found, suggesting that a diverse polyclonal response may matter. Longer time to progression and overall survival after dendritic cell vaccination were predicted by higher estimated pretreatment TIL content. The response model built on TCR overlap across three groups was characterized as speculative, with prospective validation still needed.

Per the publication, the time point label means: after dendritic cell vaccination, including at tumor progression/relapse. Patients were selected for having adequate residual fresh-frozen tumor tissue and more than two years of available survival data. Although molecular status otherwise differed among the glioblastoma patients, no patient had an isocitrate dehydrogenase mutation. PBMC were collected before vaccination, two weeks after the third vaccination, and at tumor progression if progression occurred. Genomic DNA was extracted with the Qiagen DNeasy Blood extraction Kit. Sequenced material: blood, taken after dendritic cell vaccination. The receptor's source is a human donor with glioblastoma. The chain was built from TRBV9 and TRBJ2-7; TRBD1 is possibly the D segment (8 matching bases). The sequenced DNA: TGTGCCAGCAGCGAGGGGGGGACAGGACCTGGGTACTTC. The resulting protein is CASSEGGTGPGYF.